Sequencing of this T cell receptor (beta chain) was carried out in a study of shared clonotypes between healthy human individuals. The overall study: CD8 memory received one plate per donor, CD8 naive two, CD4 memory three and CD4 naive three.

In the original workflow: Sequence data from immunoSEQ were junction-only and lacked quality scores; consequently, filtering differed. Produced via immunoSEQ multiplex PCR; TCRdb's table is partial and in-frame only. That table supplies the V and J calls and clone size; D and trimming were determined from the DNA. The sample consists of about 640,000 clones, roughly 70% of them appearing once. Study results and caveats: Shared clonotypes: roughly 4.7% naive CD4, around 3.7% naive CD8, 2% to 2.5% memory CD4, about 0.41% memory CD8. Naive subsets typically showed greater estimated richness than memory subsets.

The CDR3 has 14 residues. In germline, CDR1 is KGHSH, CDR2 LQKENI. Losses at the gene ends were 0 bases for V and 5 bases for J; bases not matched to a gene: 4. Details on this clone: What it recognizes is unknown.

This receptor was identified in a woman aged 25 to 39 in good health. The specimen was memory CD4+ T cells sorted from blood. Noted subset: CD45RA-negative fraction. The chain is built from TRBV18 and TRBJ2-7, with 7 bases identical to TRBD1. The CDR3 region has the DNA TGTGCCAGCTCACCACCTGACAGGGTCCACGAGCAGTACTTC. Its translation is CASSPPDRVHEQYF.